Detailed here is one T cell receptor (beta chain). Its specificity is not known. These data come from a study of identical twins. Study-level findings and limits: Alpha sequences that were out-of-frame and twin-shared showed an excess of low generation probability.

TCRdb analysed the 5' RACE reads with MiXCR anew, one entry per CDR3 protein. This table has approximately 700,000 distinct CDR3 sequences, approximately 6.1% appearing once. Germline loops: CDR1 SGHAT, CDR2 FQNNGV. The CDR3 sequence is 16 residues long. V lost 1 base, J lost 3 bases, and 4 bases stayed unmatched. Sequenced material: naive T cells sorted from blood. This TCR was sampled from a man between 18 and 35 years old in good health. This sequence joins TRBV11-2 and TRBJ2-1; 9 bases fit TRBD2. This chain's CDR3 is CASSLVAGGIYNEQFF. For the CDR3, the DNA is TGTGCCAGCAGCTTAGTGGCGGGAGGGATCTACAATGAGCAGTTCTTC.